This T cell receptor beta chain was sequenced for a study of blood T cell repertoires in COVID-19. Seattle's enrolled individuals joined amid active infection and were then monitored longitudinally. This clone is a singleton in its sample. How the authors handled the data: How many nucleated cells were present was estimated from reference gene primer amplification. The protocol was immunoSEQ multiplex PCR, while the TCRdb copy is restricted to in-frame clones and leaves out a portion. The D gene and trimming were derived from the DNA, and the V and J assignments and clone size from that table. The sample gives approximately 500,000 clones, about 89% of which show up once; less than 9% is in the top ten. CDR1 and CDR2 from the germline V gene are MNHEY and SVGAGI. This CDR3 comprises 15 residues. With 5 bases clipped from V and 5 bases from J, the junction kept 6 bases outside the gene matches.

The rearrangement links TRBV6-5 to TRBJ2-2; 9 positions agree with TRBD1. This receptor was taken from a woman between 50 and 59 years old with COVID-19, enrolled during active disease. Source material: peripheral blood. The CDR3 nucleotides read TGTGCCAGCAGTCGAACAGGGGGCAGGACCGGGGAGCTGTTTTTT. Translated: CASSRTGGRTGELFF.